These 28 T cell receptor beta chains originate from one sample sequenced in a study of blood T cells in healthy people across ages. Next came a second PCR, run for about 7 to 12 cycles, which used a sample-barcoded 5' primer along with a J-beta primer mix. From the 5' RACE reads, TCRdb called clonotypes with MiXCR, one entry per CDR3 protein. The sample contains 650,000 to 800,000 distinct CDR3 sequences, around 52% of which appear only once. Sequences were obtained from blood. The receptors were gathered from a woman older than 75 in good health.

The chain couples TRBV27 to TRBJ2-3; 7 bases align to TRBD1. In germline, CDR1 is MNHEY, CDR2 SMNVEV (reference sequence). With V trimmed by 3 bases and J by 2 bases, 17 bases remained unmatched. This CDR3 has 19 residues. The CDR3 region is CASSFIVGTEIGHTDTQYF. CDR3 in DNA: TGTGCCAGCAGTTTTATTGTTGGGACAGAAATCGGGCACACAGATACGCAGTATTTT.

This chain joins TRBV7-6 and TRBJ2-1, with TRBD2 matching 10 bases. The germline V gene has CDR1 SGHVS and CDR2 FNYEAQ. The CDR3 is made up of 16 amino acids. With V trimmed by 3 bases and J by 2 bases, 4 bases remained unmatched. The CDR3 DNA is TGTGCCAGCAGCTTGTTAGCGGGGGGTCCCTACAATGAGCAGTTCTTC. It specifies CASSLLAGGPYNEQFF.

This clonotype was detected ten times or more. J is TRBJ2-3 and V is TRBV5-4; D unclear. The V gene's germline CDR1 is SGHNT and CDR2 YYREEE (reference sequence). This CDR3 is built from 13 residues. Trimming stripped 5 bases from V and 4 bases from J, with 11 bases between. CDR3 sequence reads: CASSPTQADTQYF. The DNA for the CDR3 is TGTGCCAGCAGTCCCACCCAGGCAGATACGCAGTATTTT.

This sequence joins TRBV20-1 and TRBJ2-4; D unclear. Trimming took 3 bases from V and 13 from J, leaving 28 bases between them. Germline V gene lookup returns CDR1 DFQATT and CDR2 SNEGSKA (reference sequence). CDR3 size: 16 residues. The CDR3 coding sequence is TGCAGTGCTAGTAGCTTGCCTCTGGACGGGTTTTGTGAGCAGTACTTC. Encoded protein: CSASSLPLDGFCEQYF.

The chain couples TRBV12-3 or TRBV12-4 to TRBJ2-6, with TRBD2 identical over 7 bases. With 3 bases clipped from V and 0 bases from J, the junction kept 11 bases outside the gene matches. This CDR3 region has 19 residues. CDR3 amino acids: CASSFEGGRYYSGANVLTF. CDR3 nucleotides: TGTGCCAGCAGTTTTGAGGGCGGGAGATACTACTCTGGGGCCAACGTCCTGACTTTC.

The table lists this clonotype with many counts. The chain is built from TRBV10-3 and TRBJ2-1, with TRBD1 matching over 7 bases. Germline V lookup: CDR1 ENHRY, CDR2 SYGVKD. With V trimmed by 8 bases and J by 0 bases, 10 bases remained unmatched. The CDR3 is 16 amino acids. CDR3: CAIGARQGSSYNEQFF. The CDR3 nucleotides are TGTGCCATCGGGGCCCGACAGGGAAGCTCCTACAATGAGCAGTTCTTC.

The chain uses TRBV9 and TRBJ1-2, with D unresolved. In germline, CDR1 is SGDLS, CDR2 YYNGEE. Trimming took off 0 bases at V and 8 bases at J, with 17 bases between the two ends. The CDR3 is made up of 15 amino acids. CDR3 amino acids: CASSVGNSLREGYTF. The DNA of the CDR3 is TGTGCCAGCAGCGTAGGGAACAGCCTGAGGGAAGGCTACACCTTC.

This clonotype was seen only a few times. This chain uses TRBV4-1 with TRBJ2-3, with D possibly matching TRBD2 (6 bases). This CDR3 spans 15 amino acids. Trimming pared 3 bases from V and 2 bases from J, leaving 12 bases between. CDR1 MGHRA and CDR2 YSYEKL come from the germline V gene. CDR3 sequence (DNA): TGCGCCAGCAGCCAGCGGGACCAAATCACAGATACGCAGTATTTT. Translation gives CASSQRDQITDTQYF.

This clonotype was counted a few times. This chain links TRBV6-4 with TRBJ1-1, with D unclear. In germline, CDR1 is MRHNA, CDR2 SNTAGT. With 5 bases removed from V and 1 base from J, the gap between germline ends came to 8 bases. The CDR3 loop spans 13 amino acids. CDR3 region: CASSRSENTEAFF. The CDR3 DNA is TGTGCCAGCAGTCGATCAGAGAACACTGAAGCTTTCTTT.

This clonotype appeared many times. The rearrangement links TRBV7-2 to TRBJ2-1; TRBD1 is a possible D gene (6 bases). Trimming shortened V by 1 base and J by 0 bases, and 10 bases separated the two germline ends. This CDR3 has 16 residues. Germline V gene data show CDR1 as SGHTA and CDR2 as FQGNSA. The chain's CDR3 is CASSLGQGSSYNEQFF. Here the CDR3 DNA reads TGTGCCAGCAGCTTAGGGCAGGGGAGCTCCTACAATGAGCAGTTCTTC.

This clonotype has ten or more counts. The J gene is TRBJ1-6, the V gene TRBV6-2 or TRBV6-3; 7 positions agree with TRBD1. Germline CDR1 is MNHEY and CDR2 is SVGEGT. The V segment lost 0 bases and the J segment 7 bases; nucleotides outside the gene matches: 12. This CDR3 is built from 18 residues. CDR3 residues: CASSYSISGTASNSPLHF. CDR3 nucleotides: TGTGCCAGCAGTTACTCGATTAGCGGGACAGCCTCAAATTCACCCCTCCACTTT.

This clonotype was recorded only once. The chain links TRBV29-1 to TRBJ1-1, with 9 bases identical to TRBD1. V shed 2 bases and J 7 bases; nucleotides not matched to a gene: 5. This CDR3 comprises 13 residues. The germline V gene has CDR1 SQVTM and CDR2 ANQGSEA. The CDR3 here is CSVEKDRGVEAFF. CDR3 nucleotide sequence: TGCAGCGTTGAAAAGGACAGGGGCGTTGAAGCTTTCTTT.

J is TRBJ1-2 and V is TRBV7-3; TRBD1 matches at 9 bases. J was trimmed by 0 bases and V by 5 bases; bases with no gene match: 10. Germline V gene lookup returns CDR1 SGHTA and CDR2 FQGTGA. This CDR3 has 17 residues. The CDR3 DNA sequence: TGTGCCAGCAGCCCGGCAGACAGGGGGTCAGCTAACTATGGCTACACCTTC. Amino acids: CASSPADRGSANYGYTF.

V gene TRBV18 combines with J gene TRBJ1-4; no firm D call. Germline-derived CDR1 and CDR2 are KGHSH and LQKENI. The CDR3 is made up of 13 amino acids. The germline V and J ends were trimmed by 6 bases and 3 bases, with 8 bases remaining between them. The CDR3 sequence: CASSPSPNEKLFF. CDR3 DNA: TGTGCCAGCTCTCCATCACCTAATGAAAAACTGTTTTTT. Using reference TRBV18 and TRBJ1-4 for the parts outside the CDR3, the full variable domain is NAGVMQNPRHLVRRRGQEARLRCSPMKGHSHVYWYRQLPEEGLKFMVYLQKENIIDESGMPKERFSAEFPKEGPSILRIQQVVRGDSAAYFCASSPSPNEKLFFGSGTQLSVL.

Here the CDR3 DNA reads TGTGCCACCAGCAGGGCCCCGGGTCAAGAGACCCAGTACTTC. Its translation: CATSRAPGQETQYF. V and J are TRBV15 and TRBJ2-5; D is unclear. V lost 3 bases, J lost 2 bases, and 10 bases lay in between. CDR1 and CDR2 (germline): LNHNV, YYDKDF (reference sequence). This CDR3 is built from 14 residues.

A remark on this clonotype: An end of the junction does not agree with germline; a read error may underlie this. The rearrangement uses TRBV30 and TRBJ2-1; TRBD2 might be the D (5 bases). CDR1 GTSNPN and CDR2 SVGIG come from the germline V gene (reference sequence). This CDR3 has 12 amino acids. DNA of the CDR3: TGTACCTGGAGTGTCTCGGGAATTGAGCAGTTCTTC. It translates to CTWSVSGIEQFF.

V gene TRBV14 combines with J gene TRBJ1-6; the D gene is possibly TRBD1 (6 bases). V dropped 5 bases and J dropped 11 bases, with 16 bases sitting between them. There are 14 residues in the CDR3. Per the germline V gene, CDR1 is SGHDN and CDR2 is FVKESK. The CDR3 here is CASSVVGAAAPLHF. CDR3 nucleotides: TGTGCCAGCAGCGTGGTGGGGGCGGCTGCACCCCTCCACTTT. The whole variable domain, filled in from reference TRBV14 and TRBJ1-6, reads EAGVTQFPSHSVIEKGQTVTLRCDPISGHDNLYWYRRVMGKEIKFLLHFVKESKQDESGMPNNRFLAERTGGTYSTLKVQPAELEDSGVYFCASSVVGAAAPLHFGNGTRLTVT.

This clonotype occurred many times. J is TRBJ2-1 and V is TRBV3-1; a possible D gene is TRBD2 (5 bases). CDR1 and CDR2 from the germline V gene are LGHDT and YNNKEL (reference sequence). V was shortened by 0 bases and J by 0 bases, with 12 bases between the two germline ends. The CDR3 runs to 17 residues. CDR3 nucleotides: TGTGCCAGCAGCCAAGATCTGGGAGCGGTCTCCTACAATGAGCAGTTCTTC. Its protein is CASSQDLGAVSYNEQFF.

In its sample, this clonotype was seen many times. This CDR3 reads CASSLSEQTGSAFF. CDR3 DNA: TGTGCCAGCAGTTTGTCCGAACAGACAGGGTCAGCTTTCTTT. The chain joins TRBV12-3 or TRBV12-4 to TRBJ1-1; 7 nucleotides align to TRBD1. The length of the CDR3 is 14 residues. V shed 3 bases and J 10 bases; nucleotides not matched to a gene: 11.

The chain links TRBV2 to TRBJ2-5; 7 bases match TRBD1. Per the germline V gene, CDR1 is SNHLY and CDR2 is FYNNEI. CDR3 length equals 15 residues. V dropped 1 base and J dropped 5; count of bases not matched to a gene: 7. CDR3 sequence reads: CASSEGIGGFETQYF. In nucleotides, the CDR3 is TGTGCCAGCAGTGAAGGAATAGGGGGCTTCGAGACCCAGTACTTC.

This clonotype was seen at least ten times. The chain couples TRBV25-1 to TRBJ2-6; D is ambiguous. This CDR3 is built from 13 residues. Per germline, CDR1 MGHDK and CDR2 SYGVNS. The V gene lost 3 bases and the J gene lost 2 bases, with 2 bases spanning the gap. CDR3 in amino acids: CASSDAGANVLTF. CDR3 coding DNA: TGTGCCAGCAGTGACGCTGGGGCCAACGTCCTGACTTTC. Supplemented by reference TRBV25-1 and TRBJ2-6, the full variable domain reads EADIYQTPRYLVIGTGKKITLECSQTMGHDKMYWYQQDPGMELHLIHYSYGVNSTEKGDLSSESTVSRIRTEHFPLTLESARPSHTSQYLCASSDAGANVLTFGAGSRLTVL.

The CDR3 region has the DNA TGCGCCAGCAGCCCCTTAGGGGGCTCTGGGGCCAACGTCCTGACTTTC. Residues: CASSPLGGSGANVLTF. This chain joins TRBV10-2 and TRBJ2-6; perhaps TRBD1 as D (6 bases). Trimming cost V 6 bases and J 0 bases, with 12 bases left between them. The CDR3 loop spans 16 amino acids. Per the germline V gene, CDR1 is WSHSY and CDR2 is SAAADI.

The genes are TRBV20-1 and TRBJ2-3; D call uncertain. CDR3 length: 12 residues. The germline gives CDR1 DFQATT, CDR2 SNEGSKA (reference sequence). CDR3 sequence: CGVVAGTDTQYF. The CDR3 nucleotides read TGCGGGGTAGTGGCGGGCACAGATACGCAGTATTTT.

The V and J genes are TRBV6-6 and TRBJ2-7; 7 bases agree with TRBD2. Germline V gene data show CDR1 as MNHNY and CDR2 as SVGAGI (reference sequence). The V and J ends lost 2 bases and 2 bases, in that order; junction bases with no gene match: 6. The CDR3 covers 15 residues. CDR3 sequence: CASSYRGAGTYEQYF. For the CDR3, the DNA is TGTGCCAGCAGTTACAGGGGAGCGGGGACCTACGAGCAGTACTTC.

This clonotype was found a few times. J is TRBJ2-1 and V is TRBV7-3; D may be TRBD2 (6 bases). The CDR3 is 17 residues long. Trimming removed 1 base from V and 3 bases from J, with 16 bases in between. Germline CDR1 and CDR2: SGHTA and FQGTGA. This CDR3 reads CASSLKVWVGGYNEQFF. The CDR3 nucleotides read TGTGCCAGCAGCTTAAAGGTCTGGGTGGGGGGCTACAATGAGCAGTTCTTC. The full variable domain, with the rest looked up from reference TRBV7-3 and TRBJ2-1, is GAGVSQTPSNKVTEKGKYVELRCDPISGHTALYWYRQSLGQGPEFLIYFQGTGAADDSGLPNDRFFAVRPEGSVSTLKIQRTERGDSAVYLCASSLKVWVGGYNEQFFGPGTRLTVL.

The CDR3 is CATSAGTGLPNTEAFF. In DNA, the CDR3 is TGTGCCACCAGTGCTGGAACTGGACTCCCGAACACTGAAGCTTTCTTT. The chain links TRBV24-1 to TRBJ1-1; D is undetermined. This CDR3 has 16 residues. The V end lost 5 bases, the J end lost 1 base, and 16 bases lay between the germline ends. CDR1 is KGHDR and CDR2 is SFDVKD in the germline V gene.

The table lists this clonotype with many counts. V usage is TRBV10-3 and J usage is TRBJ2-3; D unresolved. Trimming shortened V by 9 bases and J by 2 bases, and 18 bases separated the two germline ends. This CDR3 is 15 amino acids long. CDR1 is ENHRY and CDR2 is SYGVKD in the germline V gene. CDR3 nucleotides: TGTGCCATTGCGTCCATTCAGGCGGCCACAGATACGCAGTATTTT. Translated: CAIASIQAATDTQYF.

As to this clonotype: A single base separates this from a much larger clone, so it may be a read error. The CDR3 loop is CTSSLERGGTQYF. CDR3 in DNA: TGTACCAGCAGCTTAGAACGGGGCGGGACCCAGTACTTC. The rearrangement joins TRBV11-2 to TRBJ2-5; D may correspond to TRBD1 or TRBD2 (5 bases each). The CDR3 has 13 residues. Germline CDR1 reads SGHAT; CDR2 reads FQNNGV.